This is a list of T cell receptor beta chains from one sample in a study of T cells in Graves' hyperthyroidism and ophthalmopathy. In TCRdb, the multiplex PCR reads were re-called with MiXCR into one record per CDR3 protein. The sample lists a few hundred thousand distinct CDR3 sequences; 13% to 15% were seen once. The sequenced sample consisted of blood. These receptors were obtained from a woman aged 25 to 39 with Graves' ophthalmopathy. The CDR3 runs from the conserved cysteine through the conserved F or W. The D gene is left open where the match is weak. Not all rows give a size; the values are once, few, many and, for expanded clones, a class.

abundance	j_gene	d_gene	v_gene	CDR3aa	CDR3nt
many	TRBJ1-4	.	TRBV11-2	CASSLGKIATNEKLFF	TGTGCCAGCAGCTTAGGAAAGATAGCAACTAATGAAAAACTGTTTTTT
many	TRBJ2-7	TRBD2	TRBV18	CASSELAGGRNYEQYF	TGTGCCAGCTCAGAGCTAGCGGGGGGACGTAACTACGAGCAGTACTTC
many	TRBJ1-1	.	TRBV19	CASSTRQASEAFF	TGTGCCAGTAGTACTCGACAGGCCTCTGAAGCTTTCTTT
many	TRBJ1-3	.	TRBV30	CAWSVRDAVLSGNTIYF	TGTGCCTGGAGTGTAAGGGACGCCGTACTCTCTGGAAACACCATATATTTT
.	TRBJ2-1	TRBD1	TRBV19	CASSTQGATVGEQFF	TGTGCCAGTAGTACCCAGGGGGCGACGGTTGGTGAGCAGTTCTTC
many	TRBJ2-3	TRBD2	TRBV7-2	CASSLVPSGGATDTQYF	TGTGCCAGCAGCTTAGTCCCTAGCGGGGGAGCCACAGATACGCAGTATTTT
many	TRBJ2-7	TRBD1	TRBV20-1	CSAIRGPYEQYF	TGCAGTGCTATCAGGGGGCCATACGAGCAGTACTTC
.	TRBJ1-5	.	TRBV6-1	CASRAGLSNQPQHF	TGTGCCAGCAGGGCGGGACTTAGCAATCAGCCCCAGCATTTT
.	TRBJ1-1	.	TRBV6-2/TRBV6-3	CASSTGPDDTEAFF	TGTGCCAGCAGTACTGGGCCAGACGACACTGAAGCTTTCTTT
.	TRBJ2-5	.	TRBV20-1	CSASSVPETQYF	TGCAGTGCTAGCTCTGTCCCCGAGACCCAGTACTTC
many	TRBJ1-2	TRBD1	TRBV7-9	CASSPSTGVGGYTF	TGTGCCAGCAGCCCCTCAACAGGGGTGGGTGGCTACACCTTC
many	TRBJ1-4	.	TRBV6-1	CASSERQNLGYEKLFF	TGTGCCAGCAGTGAACGGCAGAACCTGGGTTATGAAAAACTGTTTTTT
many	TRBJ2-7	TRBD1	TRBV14	CASSQGDRGSYEQYF	TGTGCCAGCAGCCAAGGGGACAGGGGCTCCTACGAGCAGTACTTC
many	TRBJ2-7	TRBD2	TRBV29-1	CSVEAGGRSYEQYF	TGCAGCGTTGAGGCGGGGGGCCGCTCCTACGAGCAGTACTTC
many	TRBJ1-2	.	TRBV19	CASRTGEGNYGYTF	TGTGCCAGTAGGACAGGCGAGGGGAACTATGGCTACACCTTC
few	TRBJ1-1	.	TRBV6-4	CASSEGGKGTEAFF	TGTGCCAGCAGTGAGGGGGGGAAGGGAACTGAAGCTTTCTTT
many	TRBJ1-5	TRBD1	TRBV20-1	CSAEGGAGQPQHF	TGCAGTGCTGAAGGGGGCGCAGGACAGCCCCAGCATTTT
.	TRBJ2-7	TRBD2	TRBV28	CASSWGPGLAGGRQYF	TGTGCCAGCAGTTGGGGCCCCGGACTAGCGGGGGGGCGGCAGTACTTC
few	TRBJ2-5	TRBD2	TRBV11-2	CASSLRLAGGKETQYF	TGTGCCAGCAGCCTTAGACTAGCGGGGGGGAAAGAGACCCAGTACTTC
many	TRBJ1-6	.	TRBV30	CAWSPRQGSNSPLHF	TGTGCCTGGAGCCCCCGGCAGGGAAGTAATTCACCCCTCCACTTT
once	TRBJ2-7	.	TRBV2	CASCNQGGDEQYF	TGTGCCAGCTGCAACCAGGGGGGCGATGAGCAGTACTTC
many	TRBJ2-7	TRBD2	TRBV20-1	CSADGLAGGPGYEQYF	TGCAGTGCTGATGGACTAGCGGGGGGGCCTGGCTACGAGCAGTACTTC
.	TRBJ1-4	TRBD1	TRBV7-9	CASTEGTGGNEKLFF	TGTGCCAGCACCGAAGGGACAGGGGGTAATGAAAAACTGTTTTTT
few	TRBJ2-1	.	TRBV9	CASSPTHGEQFF	TGTGCCAGCAGCCCAACCCACGGTGAGCAGTTCTTC
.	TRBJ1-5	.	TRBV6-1	CASSEGPGEAQPQHF	TGTGCCAGCAGTGAAGGTCCGGGGGAGGCTCAGCCCCAGCATTTT
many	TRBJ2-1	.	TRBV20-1	CSAESSYNEQFF	TGCAGTGCAGAGAGCTCCTACAATGAGCAGTTCTTC
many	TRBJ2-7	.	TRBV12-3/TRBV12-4	CASSVSTGAPEYF	TGTGCCAGCAGTGTCTCCACCGGGGCCCCAGAGTACTTC
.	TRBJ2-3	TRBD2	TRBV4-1	CASSQGIAGGVPDTQYF	TGCGCCAGCAGCCAAGGGATAGCGGGGGGGGTCCCAGATACGCAGTATTTT
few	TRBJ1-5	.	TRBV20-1	CSARSYAGLTTQPQHF	TGCAGTGCTAGATCCTATGCGGGCCTCACCACTCAGCCCCAGCATTTT
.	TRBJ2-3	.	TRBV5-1	CASSLEEGTDTQYF	TGCGCCAGCAGCTTGGAGGAAGGCACAGATACGCAGTATTTT
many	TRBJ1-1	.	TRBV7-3	CASSLTPGSNTEAFF	TGTGCCAGCAGCTTAACGCCCGGGTCGAACACTGAAGCTTTCTTT
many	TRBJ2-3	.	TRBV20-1	CSARDQADTQYF	TGCAGTGCTAGAGATCAGGCAGATACGCAGTATTTT
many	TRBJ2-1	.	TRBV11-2	CASSLNPFNEQFF	TGTGCCAGCAGCTTAAATCCCTTCAATGAGCAGTTCTTC
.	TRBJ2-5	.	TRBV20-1	CSASGARKETQYF	TGCAGTGCTAGCGGGGCCCGAAAAGAGACCCAGTACTTC
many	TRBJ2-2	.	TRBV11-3	CASTNTGELFF	TGTGCCAGCACCAACACCGGGGAGCTGTTTTTT
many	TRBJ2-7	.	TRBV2	CASRGQIDGYEQYF	TGTGCCAGCAGGGGGCAAATAGACGGCTACGAGCAGTACTTC
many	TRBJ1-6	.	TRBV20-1	CSAREGFGNSPLHF	TGCAGTGCTAGAGAGGGTTTTGGCAATTCACCCCTCCACTTT
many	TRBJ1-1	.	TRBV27	CASSSYTGYRDEAFF	TGTGCCAGCAGTTCATATACAGGTTATCGGGATGAAGCTTTCTTT
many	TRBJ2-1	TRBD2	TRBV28	CASRWTSGGPYNEQFF	TGTGCCAGCAGATGGACTAGCGGGGGCCCCTACAATGAGCAGTTCTTC
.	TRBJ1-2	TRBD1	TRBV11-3	CASSFGQGRSFYGYTF	TGTGCCAGCAGCTTTGGACAGGGACGATCGTTTTATGGCTACACCTTC
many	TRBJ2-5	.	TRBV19	CASSISPGKETQYF	TGTGCCAGTAGTATTTCCCCCGGAAAAGAGACCCAGTACTTC
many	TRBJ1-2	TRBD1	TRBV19	CASRSSGTGLYGYTF	TGTGCCAGTAGATCATCCGGGACAGGGCTCTATGGCTACACCTTC
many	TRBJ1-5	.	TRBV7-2	CASSPSGRVNQPQHF	TGTGCCAGCAGCCCTAGCGGGAGGGTCAATCAGCCCCAGCATTTT
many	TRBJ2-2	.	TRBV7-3	CASSLGGWATGELFF	TGTGCCAGCAGCTTAGGGGGTTGGGCCACCGGGGAGCTGTTTTTT
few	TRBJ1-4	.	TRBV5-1	CASSLANEKLFF	TGCGCCAGCAGCTTGGCAAATGAAAAACTGTTTTTT
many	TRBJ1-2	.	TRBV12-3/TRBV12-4	CASSLLGAYGYTF	TGTGCCAGCAGTTTATTGGGGGCCTATGGCTACACCTTC
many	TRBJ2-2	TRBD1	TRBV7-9	CASSTGDRGNSGELFF	TGTGCCAGCAGCACGGGGGACAGGGGGAACTCCGGGGAGCTGTTTTTT
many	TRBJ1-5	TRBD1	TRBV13	CASSTSQGATQPQHF	TGTGCCAGCAGCACATCACAGGGGGCGACGCAGCCCCAGCATTTT
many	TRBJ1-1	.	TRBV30	CAWSPRRLEAFF	TGTGCCTGGAGTCCAAGAAGGCTAGAAGCTTTCTTT
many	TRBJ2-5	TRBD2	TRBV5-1	CASKGLAGGTQETQYF	TGCGCCAGCAAGGGACTAGCGGGGGGTACCCAAGAGACCCAGTACTTC
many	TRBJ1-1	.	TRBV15	CATSRDMGRQAEAFF	TGTGCCACCAGCAGAGATATGGGCCGACAGGCTGAAGCTTTCTTT
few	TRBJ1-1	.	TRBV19	CASSIGGEAFF	TGTGCCAGTAGTATAGGGGGAGAAGCTTTCTTT
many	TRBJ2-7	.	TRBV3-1	CASSRGTSPHEQYF	TGTGCCAGCAGCCGTGGGACTTCCCCACACGAGCAGTACTTC
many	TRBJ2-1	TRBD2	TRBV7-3	CASSLESASGGALQFF	TGTGCCAGCAGCTTAGAGTCCGCTAGCGGGGGGGCCTTACAGTTCTTC